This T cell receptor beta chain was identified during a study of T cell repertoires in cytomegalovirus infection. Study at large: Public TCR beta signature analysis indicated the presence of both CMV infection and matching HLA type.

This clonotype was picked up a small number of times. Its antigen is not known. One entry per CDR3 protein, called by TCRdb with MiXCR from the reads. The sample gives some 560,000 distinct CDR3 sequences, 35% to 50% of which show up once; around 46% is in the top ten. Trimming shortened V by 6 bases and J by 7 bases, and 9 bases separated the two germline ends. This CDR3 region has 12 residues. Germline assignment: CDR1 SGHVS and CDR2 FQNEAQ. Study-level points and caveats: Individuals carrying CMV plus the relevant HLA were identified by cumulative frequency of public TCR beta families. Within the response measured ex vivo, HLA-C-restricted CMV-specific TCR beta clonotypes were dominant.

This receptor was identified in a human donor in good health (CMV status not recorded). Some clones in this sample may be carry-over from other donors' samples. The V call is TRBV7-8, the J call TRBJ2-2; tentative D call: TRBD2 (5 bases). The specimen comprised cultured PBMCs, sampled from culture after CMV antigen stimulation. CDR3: CASRYGVGELFF. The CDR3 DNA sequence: TGTGCCAGCAGATACGGGGTCGGGGAGCTGTTTTTT.